This entry concerns a single TCR beta chain. This receptor's antigen is unknown. Per-nucleotide qualities are absent, and no much larger clonotype sits a single base away. Spanning cysteine to phenylalanine, the CDR3 consists of 15 amino acids. CDR3 DNA is the only sequence kept; it has 45 bases, read in frame from the first base. CDR1 and CDR2 are read off the germline V gene as SGHTA and FQGNSA. The V end loses 1 base and the J end loses 1 base, and a stretch of 8 bases separates them. These data come from a study of blood T cell repertoires in COVID-19 (TCRdb year 2020). Turning to the overall study: Samples covering the acute and convalescent phases of COVID-19 were provided by collaborators in the United States, Italy and Spain. The material from the prospective study consisted of cDNA or gDNA derived from T cells, B-cell-depleted T cells, or PBMCs. Nearly every sample came with metadata listing a de-identified subject ID, COVID-19 status, age in years and sex. The dataset comprised deeply sampled blood TCRbeta repertoires from subjects exposed to, actively infected with, or recovered from COVID-19. HLA class I and class II types, where available, came from metadata supplied by the sample provider rather than from assay-based typing. Samples were obtained from the ongoing ImmuneRACE study (first 160 participants) and from about 1,300 subjects provided by 6 global collaborators. The repertoires were released in a freely available public database meant as a resource for research on the immune response to SARS-CoV-2. The study at large found these results: How much clinical and demographic metadata was included differed by source and by participant, and the metadata was provided uncurated.

TCRbeta CDR3 regions were amplified from genomic DNA by means of the immunoSEQ Assay, a bias-controlled multiplex PCR. The original pipeline was this. Nucleated cell counts per sample were estimated from amplification of reference gene primers within the assay. Sequence reads were collapsed and filtered to measure the absolute abundance of every unique TCRbeta CDR3 rearrangement. For each sample, productive Simpson clonality was calculated by taking the square root of Simpson's diversity index across productive rearrangements. TCRdb re-hosts the immuneACCESS table, in-frame sequences only. Its copies lack some clones; in the studies checked, an unresolved V gene accounts for under half of them, and the cause for the rest is not known. V and J calls and clone size are given by that table; D and trimming were obtained from the DNA. The sample yields some 240,000 clones; approximately 82% were counted once. Jointly, the top ten make up around 1.5% of the sample.

A second Seattle source provided samples from volunteer blood donors who had recovered from COVID-19. Collaborating institutions collected whole blood in K2EDTA tubes following their own protocols. For TCRbeta analysis, collaborators shipped samples in one of three forms: frozen whole blood, isolated PBMCs, or DNA extracted from either of those sample types. The V gene is TRBV7-2 and the J gene is TRBJ1-5; the D gene is unclear. Sequenced sample: peripheral blood. The clonotype was recovered from a middle-aged woman who had recovered from COVID-19. The CDR3 reads as follows: CASSLVVGSNQPQHF. Here is the DNA: TGTGCCAGCAGCTTAGTTGTTGGCAGCAATCAGCCCCAGCATTTT.